The 10 T cell receptor beta chains listed next were all sequenced from one sample in a study of T cells in Graves' hyperthyroidism and ophthalmopathy (dated by TCRdb to the late 2010s). Receptor amplification or capture employed multiplex PCR. This sample was sequenced with an Illumina HiSeq 2000. Amplification of TCR beta CDR3 regions was carried out from RNA transcripts. The TCR CDR3 was subjected to a first round of RT-PCR using the HTBI primer set and the Qiagen OneStep RT-PCR kit. TCRdb took the public reads, trimmed them with fastp at Q25, ran MiXCR for clone calling and kept in-frame beta chains. Here each entry gathers all rows of one CDR3 protein and keeps the most common genes and DNA. Across this sample there are approximately 360,000 distinct CDR3 sequences, with approximately 14% seen only once. The leading ten clones occupy around a quarter of the sample. Sequencing was carried out using blood. Source of these receptors: a woman under 30 with Graves' hyperthyroidism that later progressed to Graves' ophthalmopathy.

This clonotype occurred a few times. The rearrangement joins TRBV6-1 to TRBJ1-5, with D possibly TRBD1 on 5 matching bases. CDR3 length equals 14 residues. Germline assignment: CDR1 MNHNS and CDR2 SASEGT. V was clipped by 6 bases and J by 4 bases, with 13 bases between them. As DNA, the CDR3 is TGTGCCAGCAGCCCCCGGGGGAGGAATCAGCCCCAGCATTTT. Amino acids: CASSPRGRNQPQHF.

This clonotype has a count of ten or more. This rearrangement joins TRBV11-2 to TRBJ2-1; possible D gene TRBD2, 5 bases. The V end lost 5 bases, the J end lost 6 bases, and 14 bases lay between the germline ends. The CDR3 runs 14 residues. Germline V gives CDR1 SGHAT, CDR2 FQNNGV. The CDR3: CASSPPHGGNEQFF. Here the CDR3 DNA reads TGTGCCAGCAGCCCCCCCCATGGAGGCAATGAGCAGTTCTTC. Full variable domain (rest looked up from reference TRBV11-2 and TRBJ2-1): EAGVAQSPRYKIIEKRQSVAFWCNPISGHATLYWYQQILGQGPKLLIQFQNNGVVDDSQLPKDRFSAERLKGVDSTLKIQPAKLEDSAVYLCASSPPHGGNEQFFGPGTRLTVL.

This clonotype came up many times. The chain joins TRBV20-1 to TRBJ1-1, with a weak D call TRBD1 (6 bases). The V gene's germline CDR1 is DFQATT and CDR2 SNEGSKA (reference sequence). The ends were cut back, 2 bases at V and 1 base at J, with 11 bases in the middle. This CDR3 comprises 14 residues. DNA of the CDR3: TGCAGTGCTAGACAAGGACAGCCGAACACTGAAGCTTTCTTT. Residues: CSARQGQPNTEAFF.

This clonotype was counted at least ten times. The V and J genes are TRBV3-1 and TRBJ2-1, with D maybe TRBD2 (5 bases). Trimming cost V 4 bases and J 5 bases, with 9 bases left between them. The CDR3 spans 13 residues. Germline CDR1 LGHDT, CDR2 YNNKEL (reference sequence). DNA of the CDR3: TGTGCCAGCAGCCTGCTAGCCCACAATGAGCAGTTCTTC. This encodes CASSLLAHNEQFF.

There are many counts of this clonotype. The chain carries TRBV18 and TRBJ1-2; the D gene is possibly TRBD1 (5 bases). Germline CDR1 reads KGHSH; CDR2 reads LQKENI. Deletions cut 3 bases from V and 7 bases from J, with 18 bases between. The CDR3 totals 15 residues. The CDR3 DNA sequence: TGTGCCAGCTCACCCAGGGACGCCGGGGCTGGTGGCTACACCTTC. Translated: CASSPRDAGAGGYTF.

This clonotype was seen a few times. V and J are TRBV28 and TRBJ1-3; the D gene is possibly TRBD1 (5 bases). V gave up 5 bases and J gave up 15 bases, with 14 bases separating them. This CDR3 region has 11 residues. Germline assignment: CDR1 MDHEN and CDR2 SYDVKM. CDR3 loop: CASSSGAAPYF. In DNA form, the CDR3 reads TGTGCCAGCAGTAGCGGGGCAGCGCCATATTTT. Using reference TRBV28 and TRBJ1-3 for the parts outside the CDR3, the full variable domain is DVKVTQSSRYLVKRTGEKVFLECVQDMDHENMFWYRQDPGLGLRLIYFSYDVKMKEKGDIPEGYSVSREKKERFSLILESASTNQTSMYLCASSSGAAPYFGEGSWLTVV.

This clonotype was seen repeatedly, ten times or more. The rearrangement uses TRBV6-1 and TRBJ2-2; 9 nucleotides align to TRBD1. In germline, CDR1 is MNHNS, CDR2 SASEGT. Trimming at V came to 5 bases and at J to 6 bases, leaving 10 bases not matched to a gene. The CDR3 runs to 16 residues. CDR3 sequence (DNA): TGTGCCAGCAGTAGATCCGGGACAGGGATCCCCGGGGAGCTGTTTTTT. It is translated as CASSRSGTGIPGELFF.

The chain carries TRBV14 and TRBJ2-1, with TRBD1 matching over 7 bases. J lost 13 bases, V lost 4 bases, and 25 bases had no gene match. CDR3 length equals 18 residues. The germline CDR1 and CDR2 sequences are SGHDN and FVKESK. The CDR3 region has the DNA TGTGCCAGCAGCCTGAGGGGGCGAAAGGGGGCGCGGGTTACTGGACAGTTCTTC. Translating gives CASSLRGRKGARVTGQFF.

V usage is TRBV7-2 and J usage is TRBJ2-3; TRBD2 might be the D (5 bases). Germline CDR1 reads SGHTA; CDR2 reads FQGNSA. Deletions cut 1 base from V and 5 bases from J, with 10 bases between. This CDR3 is 14 amino acids long. The CDR3 DNA reads TGTGCCAGCAGCTTAGAGGGAGTTTTAGATACGCAGTATTTT. Amino acid sequence: CASSLEGVLDTQYF. Complete variable domain (other parts from reference TRBV7-2 and TRBJ2-3): GAGVSQSPSNKVTEKGKDVELRCDPISGHTALYWYRQSLGQGLEFLIYFQGNSAPDKSGLPSDRFSAERTGGSVSTLTIQRTQQEDSAVYLCASSLEGVLDTQYFGPGTRLTVL.

Only a few counts were recorded for this clonotype. V and J are TRBV13 and TRBJ2-1; D is undetermined. CDR3 length: 16 residues. V dropped 4 bases and J dropped 6 bases, with 19 bases sitting between them. CDR1 PRHDT and CDR2 FYEKMQ come from the germline V gene (reference sequence). CDR3 region: CASSSIIDPPANEQFF. The CDR3 DNA reads TGTGCCAGCAGCTCGATCATCGACCCCCCCGCCAATGAGCAGTTCTTC.